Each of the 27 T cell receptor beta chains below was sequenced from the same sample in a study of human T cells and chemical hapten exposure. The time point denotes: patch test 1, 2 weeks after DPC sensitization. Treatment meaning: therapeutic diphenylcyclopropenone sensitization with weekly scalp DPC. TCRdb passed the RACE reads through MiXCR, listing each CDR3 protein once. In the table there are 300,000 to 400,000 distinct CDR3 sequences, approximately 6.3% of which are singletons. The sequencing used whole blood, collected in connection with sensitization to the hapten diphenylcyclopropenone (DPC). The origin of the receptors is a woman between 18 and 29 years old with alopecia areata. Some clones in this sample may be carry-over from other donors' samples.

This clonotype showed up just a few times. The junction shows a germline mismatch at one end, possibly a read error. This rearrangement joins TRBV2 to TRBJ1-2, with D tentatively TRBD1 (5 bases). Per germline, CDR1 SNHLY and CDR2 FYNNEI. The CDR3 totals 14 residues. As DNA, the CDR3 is TGTGCCAGCGGTGAGGGGCCAGGAGGCTATGGCTACACCTTC. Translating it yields CASGEGPGGYGYTF.

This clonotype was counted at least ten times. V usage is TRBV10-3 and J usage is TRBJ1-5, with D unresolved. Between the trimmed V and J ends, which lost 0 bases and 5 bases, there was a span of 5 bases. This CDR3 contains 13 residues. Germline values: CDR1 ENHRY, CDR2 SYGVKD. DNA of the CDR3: TGTGCCATCAGTGAGTCCCGAGATCAGCCCCAGCATTTT. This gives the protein CAISESRDQPQHF.

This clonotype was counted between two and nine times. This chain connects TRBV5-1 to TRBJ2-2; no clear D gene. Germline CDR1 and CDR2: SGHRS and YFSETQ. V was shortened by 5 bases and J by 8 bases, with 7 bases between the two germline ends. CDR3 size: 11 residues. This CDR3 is CASRLRGELFF. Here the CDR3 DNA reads TGCGCCAGCAGGTTGCGGGGGGAGCTGTTTTTT.

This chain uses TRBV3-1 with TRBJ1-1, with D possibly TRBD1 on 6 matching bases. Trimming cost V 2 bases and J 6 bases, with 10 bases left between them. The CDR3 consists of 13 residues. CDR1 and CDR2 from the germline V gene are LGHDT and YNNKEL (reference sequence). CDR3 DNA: TGTGCCAGCAGCCAAACGGGGGGCCCTGAAGCTTTCTTT. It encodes CASSQTGGPEAFF.

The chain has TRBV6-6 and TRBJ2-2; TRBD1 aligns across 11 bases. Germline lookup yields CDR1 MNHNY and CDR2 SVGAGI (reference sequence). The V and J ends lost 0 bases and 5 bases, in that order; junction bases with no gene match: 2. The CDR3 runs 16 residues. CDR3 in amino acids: CASSYSGTGGTGELFF. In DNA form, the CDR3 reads TGTGCCAGCAGTTACTCCGGGACAGGGGGAACCGGGGAGCTGTTTTTT.

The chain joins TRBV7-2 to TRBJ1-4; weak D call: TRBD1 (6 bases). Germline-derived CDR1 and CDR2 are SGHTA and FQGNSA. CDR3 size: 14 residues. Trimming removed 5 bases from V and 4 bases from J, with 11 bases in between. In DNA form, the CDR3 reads TGTGCCAGCAGCCCTGACAGGTTTAATGAAAAACTGTTTTTT. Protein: CASSPDRFNEKLFF.

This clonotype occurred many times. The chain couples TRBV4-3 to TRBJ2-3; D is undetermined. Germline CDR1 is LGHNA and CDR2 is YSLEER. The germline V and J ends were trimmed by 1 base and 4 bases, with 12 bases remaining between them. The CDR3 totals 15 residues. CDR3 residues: CASSQGGTSADTQYF. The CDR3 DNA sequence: TGCGCCAGCAGCCAAGGCGGCACTTCGGCAGATACGCAGTATTTT.

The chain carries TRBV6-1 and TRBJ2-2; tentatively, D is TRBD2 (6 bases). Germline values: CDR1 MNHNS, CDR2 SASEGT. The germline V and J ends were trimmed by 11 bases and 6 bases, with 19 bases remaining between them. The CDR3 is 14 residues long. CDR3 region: CAASGLLMAGELFF. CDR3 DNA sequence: TGTGCCGCCTCGGGACTCCTCATGGCCGGGGAGCTGTTTTTT.

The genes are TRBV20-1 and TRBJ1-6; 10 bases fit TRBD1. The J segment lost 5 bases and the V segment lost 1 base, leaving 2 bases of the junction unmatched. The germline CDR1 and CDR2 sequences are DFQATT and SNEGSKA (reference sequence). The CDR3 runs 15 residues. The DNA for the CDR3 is TGCAGTGCTAGAGGACAGGGGGCGGATAATTCACCCCTCCACTTT. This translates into CSARGQGADNSPLHF.

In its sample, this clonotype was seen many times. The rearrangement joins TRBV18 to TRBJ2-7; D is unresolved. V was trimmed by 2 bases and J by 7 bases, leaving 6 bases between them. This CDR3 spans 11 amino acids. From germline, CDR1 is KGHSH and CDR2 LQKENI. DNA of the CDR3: TGTGCCAGCTCACCAGGACGTGAGCAGTACTTC. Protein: CASSPGREQYF.

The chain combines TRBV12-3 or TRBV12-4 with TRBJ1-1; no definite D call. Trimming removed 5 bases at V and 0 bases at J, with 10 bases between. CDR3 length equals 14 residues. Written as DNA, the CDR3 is TGTGCCAGCAGTCCGTCCCGGTTGAACACTGAAGCTTTCTTT. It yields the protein CASSPSRLNTEAFF.

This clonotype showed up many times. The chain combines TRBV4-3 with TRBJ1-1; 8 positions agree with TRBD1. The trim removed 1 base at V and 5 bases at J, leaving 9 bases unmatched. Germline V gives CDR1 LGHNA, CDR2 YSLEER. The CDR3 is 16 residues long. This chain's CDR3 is CASSQGLAGGATEAFF. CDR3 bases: TGCGCCAGCAGCCAAGGACTGGCAGGGGGCGCGACTGAAGCTTTCTTT.

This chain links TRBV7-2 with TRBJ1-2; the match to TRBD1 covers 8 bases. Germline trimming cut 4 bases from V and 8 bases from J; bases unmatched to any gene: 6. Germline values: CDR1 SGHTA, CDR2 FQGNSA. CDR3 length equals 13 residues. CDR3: CASSSGTGGGYTF. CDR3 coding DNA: TGTGCCAGCAGCTCCGGGACAGGCGGAGGCTACACCTTC.

The CDR3 DNA is TGTGCCAGCAGTTTAAACCTTTACCCCACCATATATTTT. Translating it yields CASSLNLYPTIYF. This chain uses TRBV12-3 or TRBV12-4 with TRBJ1-3; D gene unclear. This CDR3 comprises 13 residues. V shed 2 bases and J shed 9 bases, with 11 bases lying between them.

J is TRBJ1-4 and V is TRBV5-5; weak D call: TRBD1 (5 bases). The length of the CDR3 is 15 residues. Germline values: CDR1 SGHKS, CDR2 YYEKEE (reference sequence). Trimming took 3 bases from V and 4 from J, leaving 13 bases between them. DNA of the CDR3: TGTGCCAGCAGCTGGGGGGACGGAGATAATGAAAAACTGTTTTTT. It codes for CASSWGDGDNEKLFF.

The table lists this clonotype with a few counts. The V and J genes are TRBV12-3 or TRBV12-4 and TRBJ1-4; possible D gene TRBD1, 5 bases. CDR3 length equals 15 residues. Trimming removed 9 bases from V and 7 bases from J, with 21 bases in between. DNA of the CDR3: TGTGCCAGTCGCGGGCAGGGCACCATTGGTGAAAAACTGTTTTTT. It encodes CASRGQGTIGEKLFF.

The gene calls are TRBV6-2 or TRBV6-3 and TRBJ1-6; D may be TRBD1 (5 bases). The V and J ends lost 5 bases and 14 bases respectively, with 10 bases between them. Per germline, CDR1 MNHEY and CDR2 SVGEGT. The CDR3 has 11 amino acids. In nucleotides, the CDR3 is TGTGCCAGCAGTACTGGAGGGGCCCTCCACTTT. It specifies CASSTGGALHF.

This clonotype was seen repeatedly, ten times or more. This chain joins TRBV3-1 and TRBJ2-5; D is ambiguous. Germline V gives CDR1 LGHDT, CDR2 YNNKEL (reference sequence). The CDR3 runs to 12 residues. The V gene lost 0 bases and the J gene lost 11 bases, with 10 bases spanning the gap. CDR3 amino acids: CASSQEDRLQYF. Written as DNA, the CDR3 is TGTGCCAGCAGCCAAGAAGACCGACTGCAGTACTTC.

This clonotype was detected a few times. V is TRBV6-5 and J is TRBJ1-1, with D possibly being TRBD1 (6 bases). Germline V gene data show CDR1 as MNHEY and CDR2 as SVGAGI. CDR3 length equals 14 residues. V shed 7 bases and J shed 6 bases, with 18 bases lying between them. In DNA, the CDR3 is TGTGCCAGCACTTGGGACACCGTGGGGTCTGAAGCTTTCTTT. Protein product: CASTWDTVGSEAFF.

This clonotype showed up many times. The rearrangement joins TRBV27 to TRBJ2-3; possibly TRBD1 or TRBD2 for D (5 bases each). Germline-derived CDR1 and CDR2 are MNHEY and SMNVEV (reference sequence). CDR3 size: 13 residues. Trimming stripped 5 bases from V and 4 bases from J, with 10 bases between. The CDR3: CASSPRGADTQYF. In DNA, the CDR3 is TGTGCCAGCAGTCCCCGGGGCGCAGATACGCAGTATTTT.

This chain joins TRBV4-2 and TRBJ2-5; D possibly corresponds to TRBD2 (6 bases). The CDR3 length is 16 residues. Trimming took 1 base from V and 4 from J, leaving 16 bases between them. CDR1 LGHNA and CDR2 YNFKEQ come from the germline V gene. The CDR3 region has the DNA TGTGCCAGCAGCCAAGCAAGATTGGCGGGACGAGAGACCCAGTACTTC. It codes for CASSQARLAGRETQYF.

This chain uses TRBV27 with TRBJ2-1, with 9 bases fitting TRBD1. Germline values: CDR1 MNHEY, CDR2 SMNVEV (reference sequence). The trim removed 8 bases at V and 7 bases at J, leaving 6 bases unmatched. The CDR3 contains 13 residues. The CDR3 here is CASGQGNVNEQFF. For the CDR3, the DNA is TGTGCCAGCGGACAGGGGAATGTGAATGAGCAGTTCTTC.

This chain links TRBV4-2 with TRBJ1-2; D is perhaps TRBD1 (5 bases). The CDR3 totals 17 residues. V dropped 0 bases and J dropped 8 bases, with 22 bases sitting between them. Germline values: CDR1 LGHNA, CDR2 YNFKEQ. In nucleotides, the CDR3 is TGTGCCAGCAGCCAAGAGAGTGGGCTGGGGACGCGTATGGGCTACACCTTC. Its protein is CASSQESGLGTRMGYTF.

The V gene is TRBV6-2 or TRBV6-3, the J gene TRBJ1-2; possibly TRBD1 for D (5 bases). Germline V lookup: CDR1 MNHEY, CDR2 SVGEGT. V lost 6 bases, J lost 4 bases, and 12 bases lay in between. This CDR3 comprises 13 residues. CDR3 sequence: CASSPMGGYGYTF. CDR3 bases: TGTGCCAGCAGCCCCATGGGGGGCTATGGCTACACCTTC.

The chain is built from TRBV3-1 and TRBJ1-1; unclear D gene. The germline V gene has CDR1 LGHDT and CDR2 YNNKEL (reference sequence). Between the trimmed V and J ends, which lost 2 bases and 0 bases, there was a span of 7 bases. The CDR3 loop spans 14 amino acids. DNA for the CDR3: TGTGCCAGCAGCCAACTTAGGATGAACACTGAAGCTTTCTTT. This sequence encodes CASSQLRMNTEAFF.

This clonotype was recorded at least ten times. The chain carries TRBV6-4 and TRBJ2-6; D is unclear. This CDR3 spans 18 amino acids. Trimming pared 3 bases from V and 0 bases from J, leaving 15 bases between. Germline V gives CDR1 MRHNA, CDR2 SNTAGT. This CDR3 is CASSEVSASSSGANVLTF. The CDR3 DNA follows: TGTGCCAGCAGTGAGGTGTCAGCTAGTAGCTCTGGGGCCAACGTCCTGACTTTC.

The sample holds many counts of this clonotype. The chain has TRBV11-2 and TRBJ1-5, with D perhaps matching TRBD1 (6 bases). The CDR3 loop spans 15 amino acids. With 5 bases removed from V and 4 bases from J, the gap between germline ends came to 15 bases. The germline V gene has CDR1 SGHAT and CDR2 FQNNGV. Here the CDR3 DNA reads TGTGCCAGCAGCGTAGGGGCAGGGGCTAATCAGCCCCAGCATTTT. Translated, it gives CASSVGAGANQPQHF.